This passage covers 26 T cell receptor beta chains from one sample sequenced in a study of T cell changes during pregnancy in multiple sclerosis. Clones were read by immunoSEQ multiplex PCR, and TCRdb kept only the in-frame ones, dropping some. The sample includes some 80,000 clones, 85% to 95% of them seen just once. Here the sequenced sample was peripheral blood, taken in the first trimester of pregnancy. All receptors derive from a female donor with multiple sclerosis, enrolled in a pregnancy study.

This clone came up once. The chain carries TRBV29-1 and TRBJ2-7; 7 bases line up with TRBD1. Losses at the gene ends were 7 bases for V and 4 bases for J; bases not matched to a gene: 13. The germline gives CDR1 SQVTM, CDR2 ANQGSEA. CDR3 size: 14 residues. CDR3: CSGWDRGPTYEQYF. The CDR3 bases are TGCAGCGGATGGGACAGAGGTCCCACTTACGAGCAGTACTTC.

This clone was observed a single time. This sequence joins TRBV4-1 and TRBJ1-2, with 8 nucleotides matching TRBD1. J gave up 6 bases and V 4 bases, and 7 bases lay outside the gene matches. This CDR3 contains 14 residues. Germline-derived CDR1 and CDR2 are MGHRA and YSYEKL. CDR3 nucleotides: TGCGCCAGCAGCCCAGGGGGCTTAATGGATGGCTACACCTTC. Translation gives CASSPGGLMDGYTF.

The chain combines TRBV7-2 with TRBJ2-7; 8 nucleotides align to TRBD1. From germline, CDR1 is SGHTA and CDR2 FQGNSA. The CDR3 has 14 amino acids. The junction had 2 bases not matched to a gene; V was cut back by 3 bases and J by 1 base. CDR3 sequence: CASSFDRGSYEQYF. In DNA, the CDR3 is TGTGCCAGCAGCTTTGACAGGGGATCCTACGAGCAGTACTTC.

The genes are TRBV15 and TRBJ2-7; a weak D match, TRBD2 (7 bases). The CDR3 contains 15 residues. The V end lost 3 bases, the J end lost 5 bases, and 17 bases lay between the germline ends. The germline V gene encodes CDR1 LNHNV and CDR2 YYDKDF (reference sequence). The CDR3 DNA is TGTGCCACCAGCAGTGGTATTAGGGGGGGGCACGAGCAGTACTTC. Translated, it gives CATSSGIRGGHEQYF.

The J gene is TRBJ2-5, the V gene TRBV4-2; TRBD2 is a possible D gene (5 bases). CDR3 length equals 18 residues. CDR1 and CDR2 from the germline V gene are LGHNA and YNFKEQ. Trimming removed 3 bases from V and 1 base from J, with 21 bases in between. CDR3 amino acids: CASSHPWVAGESQETQYF. Here the CDR3 DNA reads TGTGCCAGCAGCCATCCGTGGGTAGCCGGGGAATCCCAAGAGACCCAGTACTTC.

The chain couples TRBV7-2 to TRBJ2-3, with 11 positions matching TRBD1. Germline assignment: CDR1 SGHTA and CDR2 FQGNSA. The length of the CDR3 is 16 residues. V lost 4 bases and J lost 3; bases outside the gene matches: 6. CDR3 nucleotide sequence: TGTGCCAGCAGCTCCCAGGACAGGGGGCAGACAGATACGCAGTATTTT. It is translated as CASSSQDRGQTDTQYF.

The chain uses TRBV2 and TRBJ2-3; TRBD2 matches 8 bases. CDR3 length equals 16 residues. V was clipped by 2 bases and J by 3 bases; unmatched bases: 7. Looked up from germline, CDR1 is SNHLY and CDR2 is FYNNEI. The CDR3 reads CASSEPGRVKTDTQYF. The CDR3 DNA reads TGTGCCAGCAGTGAACCCGGGAGGGTTAAGACAGATACGCAGTATTTT.

The table lists this clone with a few counts. The V and J genes are TRBV2 and TRBJ1-2, with D perhaps matching TRBD1 (6 bases). CDR1 and CDR2 from the germline V gene are SNHLY and FYNNEI. The ends were cut back, 6 bases at V and 8 bases at J, with 7 bases in the middle. This CDR3 spans 10 amino acids. The CDR3, as DNA: TGTGCCAGCAGGGGGGCCGGCTACACCTTC. Its translation: CASRGAGYTF.

The chain uses TRBV5-4 and TRBJ2-7; a weak D match, TRBD2 (5 bases). From germline, CDR1 is SGHNT and CDR2 YYREEE (reference sequence). The CDR3 runs 16 residues. The ends were cut back, 3 bases at V and 2 bases at J, with 18 bases in the middle. The CDR3 DNA is TGTGCCAGCAGCTCCGACACTCCTACGGGAACCTACGAGCAGTACTTC. It yields the protein CASSSDTPTGTYEQYF.

V is TRBV27 and J is TRBJ2-1; D might be TRBD1 (8 bases). Germline CDR1 and CDR2: MNHEY and SMNVEV (reference sequence). CDR3 size: 16 residues. Trimming took 6 bases from V and 8 from J, leaving 23 bases between them. As DNA, the CDR3 is TGTGCCAGCAGACCGCTCGACAGGGGACTATTGGATGAGCAGTTCTTC. Translation: CASRPLDRGLLDEQFF.

This chain connects TRBV27 to TRBJ2-7, with TRBD1 identical over 8 bases. Trimming took 8 bases from V and 3 from J; bases not matched to a gene: 12. This CDR3 region has 15 residues. Germline V gene data show CDR1 as MNHEY and CDR2 as SMNVEV (reference sequence). CDR3 loop: CASPKVGRGHYEQYF. The DNA of the CDR3 is TGTGCCAGCCCAAAGGTGGGCAGGGGGCACTACGAGCAGTACTTC.

The chain combines TRBV23-1 with TRBJ2-5; 8 positions agree with TRBD2. TRBV23-1 belongs to the ORF category, with a function that is uncertain. After removal of 0 bases from V and 1 base from J, the junction contained 4 bases not matched to a gene. The CDR3 loop spans 16 amino acids. The CDR3 DNA sequence: TGCGCCAGCAGTCAATCGGGGCGGGGGGTCCAAGAGACCCAGTACTTC. Translation gives CASSQSGRGVQETQYF.

This clone was recorded only once. The genes are TRBV28 and TRBJ1-1, with TRBD1 identical over 9 bases. The CDR3 length is 14 residues. V shed 11 bases, J shed 5 bases, and the junction held 12 bases outside the gene matches. Germline CDR1 reads MDHEN; CDR2 reads SYDVKM. Written as DNA, the CDR3 is TGTGCCGTCAAGACTTACAGGGGGCGGACTGAAGCTTTCTTT. It encodes CAVKTYRGRTEAFF.

The chain uses TRBV30 and TRBJ2-2, with D maybe TRBD1 (5 bases). Germline V gives CDR1 GTSNPN, CDR2 SVGIG (reference sequence). V gave up 4 bases and J gave up 0 bases, with 18 bases separating them. The CDR3 loop spans 17 amino acids. This CDR3 is CAWMDVPTETNTGELFF. The CDR3, as DNA: TGTGCCTGGATGGATGTCCCGACAGAAACGAACACCGGGGAGCTGTTTTTT.

This clone was found a few times. This chain uses TRBV7-6 with TRBJ1-3; D ambiguous. Germline V gene data show CDR1 as SGHVS and CDR2 as FNYEAQ. The CDR3 covers 15 residues. Trimming left V 5 bases short and J 0 bases short, with 11 bases between. CDR3 region: CASSPGPNSGNTIYF. CDR3 sequence (DNA): TGTGCCAGCAGCCCCGGTCCCAACTCTGGAAACACCATATATTTT.

This clone was observed once. V gene TRBV19 combines with J gene TRBJ1-3; D possibly corresponds to TRBD1 (6 bases). This CDR3 has 15 residues. Germline V gives CDR1 LNHDA, CDR2 SQIVND (reference sequence). Trimming stripped 8 bases from V and 0 bases from J, with 14 bases between. CDR3 sequence: CASGGGVVSGNTIYF. The CDR3 region has the DNA TGTGCCAGTGGCGGGGGCGTAGTCTCTGGAAACACCATATATTTT.

The CDR3 sequence: CASGISGTALKEQYF. DNA for the CDR3: TGTGCCAGCGGAATTTCCGGGACAGCCCTTAAGGAGCAGTACTTC. The chain recombines TRBV6-1 with TRBJ2-7; 7 nucleotides line up with TRBD1. Trimming took 8 bases from V and 7 from J; bases not matched to a gene: 17. CDR1 and CDR2 from the germline V gene are MNHNS and SASEGT. CDR3 length: 15 residues.

V gene TRBV7-6 combines with J gene TRBJ1-2, with 8 positions matching TRBD1. With 4 bases clipped from V and 6 bases from J, the junction kept 25 bases outside the gene matches. Germline lookup yields CDR1 SGHVS and CDR2 FNYEAQ. This CDR3 has 20 residues. The CDR3 nucleotides read TGTGCCAGCAGCTCCAGCCGATACCCATGGCAGGGGGCCACCAGGCATGGCTACACCTTC. Its translation: CASSSSRYPWQGATRHGYTF.

Comment on this clone: This clone may be a read error of a much larger clone one base away. Different DNA sequences within this sample yield the same CDR3. This chain links TRBV27 with TRBJ2-1; TRBD2 matches at 8 bases. The CDR3 runs to 15 residues. Germline V lookup: CDR1 MNHEY, CDR2 SMNVEV (reference sequence). V lost 3 bases to trimming and J lost 8 bases; unmatched junction nucleotides: 9. The CDR3 DNA is TGTGCCAGCAGTTTTCAACGGGAGGGCCTCTATGAGCAGTTCTTC. It specifies CASSFQREGLYEQFF.

This chain connects TRBV5-1 to TRBJ2-1; 10 bases agree with TRBD1. Trimming took 1 base from V and 5 from J; bases not matched to a gene: 3. The germline V gene encodes CDR1 SGHRS and CDR2 YFSETQ. This CDR3 has 15 amino acids. The CDR3: CASSLSGQGNNEQFF. In DNA, the CDR3 is TGCGCCAGCAGCTTGTCGGGACAGGGGAACAATGAGCAGTTCTTC.

This sequence joins TRBV19 and TRBJ1-2; D uncertain. CDR3 length equals 14 residues. V dropped 5 bases and J dropped 4 bases, with 14 bases sitting between them. CDR1 and CDR2 (germline): LNHDA, SQIVND (reference sequence). CDR3 loop: CASSPRGISYGYTF. The CDR3 DNA is TGTGCCAGTAGTCCACGGGGTATTAGCTATGGCTACACCTTC.

The rearrangement links TRBV7-9 to TRBJ2-1, with D possibly TRBD2 on 6 matching bases. Germline V CDR1 and CDR2: SEHNR, FQNEAQ (reference sequence). The CDR3 sequence is 14 residues long. V was trimmed by 1 base and J by 7 bases, leaving 11 bases between them. The CDR3 nucleotides are TGTGCCAGCAGCTTAGGCGGGAATAGGAATGAGCAGTTCTTC. Translation gives CASSLGGNRNEQFF.

This rearrangement joins TRBV5-4 to TRBJ2-7; no reliable D call. Germline V gene data show CDR1 as SGHNT and CDR2 as YYREEE (reference sequence). CDR3 length: 16 amino acids. The V end lost 1 base, the J end lost 11 bases, and 25 bases lay between the germline ends. The CDR3: CASSLRSVTHLAREYF. CDR3 nucleotide sequence: TGTGCCAGCAGCTTGCGTTCGGTAACCCACCTGGCTCGGGAGTACTTC.

This clone has only a few counts. This chain connects TRBV5-1 to TRBJ2-1, with 7 bases fitting TRBD2. CDR3 length: 16 residues. V trimming: 4 bases; J trimming: 4 bases; junction bases outside the gene matches: 11. Germline loops: CDR1 SGHRS, CDR2 YFSETQ. The CDR3 nucleotides read TGCGCCAGCAGCGGGGAAGGACTAGTCTTATACAATGAGCAGTTCTTC. Its protein product is CASSGEGLVLYNEQFF.

This rearrangement joins TRBV4-1 to TRBJ1-4, with D possibly TRBD1 on 6 matching bases. The V end lost 2 bases, the J end lost 6 bases, and 16 bases lay between the germline ends. The CDR3 covers 16 residues. Per germline, CDR1 MGHRA and CDR2 YSYEKL. CDR3 residues: CASSQHRVNKDEKLFF. DNA for the CDR3: TGCGCCAGCAGCCAACACAGGGTAAATAAGGATGAAAAACTGTTTTTT.

The CDR3 is CASSLLGTSGPYEQYF. In nucleotides, the CDR3 is TGCGCCAGCAGCCTGCTCGGGACTAGCGGACCCTACGAGCAGTACTTC. The chain couples TRBV5-1 to TRBJ2-7; 11 nucleotides match TRBD2. The CDR3 is 16 residues long. CDR1 is SGHRS and CDR2 is YFSETQ in the germline V gene. The V segment lost 4 bases and the J segment 2 bases; nucleotides outside the gene matches: 8. Variable domain in full (rest from reference TRBV5-1 and TRBJ2-7): KAGVTQTPRYLIKTRGQQVTLSCSPISGHRSVSWYQQTPGQGLQFLFEYFSETQRNKGNFPGRFSGRQFSNSRSEMNVSTLELGDSALYLCASSLLGTSGPYEQYFGPGTRLTVT.